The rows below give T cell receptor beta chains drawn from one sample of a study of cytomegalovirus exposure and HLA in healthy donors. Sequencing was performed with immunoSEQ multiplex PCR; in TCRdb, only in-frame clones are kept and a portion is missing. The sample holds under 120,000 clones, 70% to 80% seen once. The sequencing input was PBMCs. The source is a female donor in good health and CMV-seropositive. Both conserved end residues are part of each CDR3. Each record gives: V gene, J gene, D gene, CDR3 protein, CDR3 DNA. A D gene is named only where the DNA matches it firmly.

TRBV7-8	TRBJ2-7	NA	CASSPGGRNEQYF	TGTGCCAGCAGCCCGGGGGGCCGGAACGAGCAGTACTTC
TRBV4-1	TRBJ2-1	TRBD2	CASSLGTSELNEQFF	TGCGCCAGCAGCCTCGGGACTAGCGAGCTGAATGAGCAGTTCTTC
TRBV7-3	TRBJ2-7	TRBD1	CASSAGGSYEQYF	TGTGCCAGCAGCGCAGGGGGCTCCTACGAGCAGTACTTC
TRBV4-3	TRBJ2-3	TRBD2	CASSPFSRGGLIDTQYF	TGCGCCAGCAGCCCCTTTAGTCGGGGGGGCCTGATAGATACGCAGTATTTT
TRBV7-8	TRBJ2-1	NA	CASSPFQPRGNEQFF	TGTGCCAGCAGCCCCTTCCAGCCTCGGGGCAATGAGCAGTTCTTC
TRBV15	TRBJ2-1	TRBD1	CATSRELPGQGGEQFF	TGTGCCACCAGCAGAGAGCTACCGGGACAGGGAGGTGAGCAGTTCTTC
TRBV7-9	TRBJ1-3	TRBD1	CASSPWTGQGNTIYF	TGTGCCAGCAGCCCTTGGACAGGGCAAGGAAACACCATATATTTT
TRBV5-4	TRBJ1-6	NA	CASSLQLKNSPLHF	TGTGCCAGCAGCTTGCAACTGAAGAATTCACCCCTCCACTTT
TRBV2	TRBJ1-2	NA	CASSAYGDYGYTF	TGTGCCAGCAGTGCTTACGGTGACTATGGCTACACCTTC
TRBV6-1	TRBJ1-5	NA	CASSEVPLQPQHF	TGTGCCAGCAGTGAAGTCCCCCTACAGCCCCAGCATTTT
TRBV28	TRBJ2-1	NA	CAAQGGVTNEQFF	TGTGCCGCTCAAGGGGGAGTCACAAATGAGCAGTTCTTC
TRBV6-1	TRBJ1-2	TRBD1	CASGQVYRGRGYTF	TGTGCCAGCGGCCAGGTCTACAGGGGTCGTGGCTACACCTTC
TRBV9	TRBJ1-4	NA	CASSPRGSNEKLFF	TGTGCCAGCAGCCCGCGGGGGTCTAATGAAAAACTGTTTTTT